The clone carrying this T cell receptor beta chain was counted between two and nine times. Its target is unknown. This sample was taken from a study of beta chain features in type 1 diabetes. Looking at the study overall: Healthy donors resembled patients in age, gender and cell yields. General study results and limits: Unsettled here was the matter of whether HLA type influences TCRB rearrangement. Insertions were fewer and deletions more numerous at VDJ junctions in type 1 diabetes patients. Within patients, naive, central memory and Treg TCRB repertoires seemed more similar than within healthy donors. When Type 1 diabetes patients were examined, their TCRB CDR3s proved moderately but significantly shorter in all four CD4+ subsets.

What was sequenced were expressed TCRB transcripts, since all of the isolated RNA had been reverse transcribed. TCRdb's copy holds only in-frame clones and misses some; the assay was immunoSEQ multiplex PCR. The sample shows a few hundred thousand clones, around 13% of them seen only once. Specimen: naive CD4+ T cells from blood. The TCR comes from a young woman with type 1 diabetes.

This CDR3 is CASSYSSYEQYF. For the CDR3, the DNA is TGTGCCAGCAGTTATAGCTCCTACGAGCAGTACTTC. The chain recombines TRBV7-2 with TRBJ2-7; D remains ambiguous. The CDR3 runs to 12 residues. Germline CDR1 reads SGHTA; CDR2 reads FQGNSA. Trimming took off 6 bases at V and 0 bases at J, with 6 bases between the two ends.